These 27 T cell receptor beta chains share one sample of origin, sequenced in a study of regulatory T cells in long-lasting Graves disease. Arm-PCR of CDR3 regions with iRepertoire HTBI primers generated TCR beta libraries. From the multiplex PCR reads, TCRdb called clonotypes with MiXCR, one entry per CDR3 protein. This table holds 500,000 to 700,000 distinct CDR3 sequences, about 32% found once. Time point noted: persistent/refractory GD, antithyroid drugs over 5 years with positive TRAb. TCR sequences were obtained from RNA taken from PBMCs. The sequencing used peripheral blood mononuclear cells (PBMCs), collected when the disease was refractory, from a patient treated with antithyroid drugs. The origin of the receptors is a female donor with Graves disease.

This clonotype was observed a few times. For the CDR3, the DNA is TGTGCCAGCAGCCCCCGACGGAGTGACTACACCTTC. Translating gives CASSPRRSDYTF. V is TRBV5-8 and J is TRBJ1-2; no definite D call. Germline loops: CDR1 SGHTS, CDR2 YDEGEE. The germline V and J ends were trimmed by 4 bases and 10 bases, with 14 bases remaining between them. The CDR3 consists of 12 residues.

The chain employs TRBV30 and TRBJ2-5; TRBD1 matches 7 bases. The CDR3 is made up of 15 amino acids. Germline CDR1 reads GTSNPN; CDR2 reads SVGIG (reference sequence). J gave up 0 bases and V 2 bases, and 6 bases lay outside the gene matches. The CDR3 nucleotides are TGTGCCTGGAGTCGAATGGGACAGTACCAAGAGACCCAGTACTTC. Its translation: CAWSRMGQYQETQYF.

This clonotype was counted between two and nine times. The chain couples TRBV9 to TRBJ2-5, with D tentatively TRBD2 (6 bases). Germline V gene lookup returns CDR1 SGDLS and CDR2 YYNGEE. This CDR3 region has 17 residues. V was clipped by 0 bases and J by 5 bases, with 20 bases between them. In DNA form, the CDR3 reads TGTGCCAGCAGCGTAGAGGGTCGAGGCGGGGCGGGCGAGACCCAGTACTTC. This translates into CASSVEGRGGAGETQYF. Combining the CDR3 with reference TRBV9 and TRBJ2-5 gives the whole variable domain DSGVTQTPKHLITATGQRVTLRCSPRSGDLSVYWYQQSLDQGLQFLIQYYNGEERAKGNILERFSAQQFPDLHSELNLSSLELGDSALYFCASSVEGRGGAGETQYFGPGTRLLVL.

The V and J genes are TRBV20-1 and TRBJ2-7; 9 bases match TRBD2. Germline CDR1 DFQATT, CDR2 SNEGSKA (reference sequence). J gave up 0 bases and V 0 bases, and 9 bases lay outside the gene matches. The CDR3 consists of 17 residues. The CDR3 coding sequence is TGCAGTGCTAGAGACCCCTGGGCTAGCGGGAACTCCTACGAGCAGTACTTC. Translation: CSARDPWASGNSYEQYF.

The V gene is TRBV19, the J gene TRBJ2-3, with 10 positions matching TRBD2. CDR1 and CDR2 (germline): LNHDA, SQIVND (reference sequence). This CDR3 region has 16 residues. V was pared by 3 bases and J by 2 bases, with 5 bases of the junction left unmatched. Written as DNA, the CDR3 is TGTGCCAGTAGTATCCCGACTAGCGGGCACACAGATACGCAGTATTTT. This translates into CASSIPTSGHTDTQYF. The full variable domain, rest sourced from reference TRBV19 and TRBJ2-3, is DGGITQSPKYLFRKEGQNVTLSCEQNLNHDAMYWYRQDPGQGLRLIYYSQIVNDFQKGDIAEGYSVSREKKESFPLTVTSAQKNPTAFYLCASSIPTSGHTDTQYFGPGTRLTVL.

J is TRBJ1-3 and V is TRBV18; TRBD1 matches 10 bases. The CDR3 runs 15 residues. CDR1 and CDR2 from the germline V gene are KGHSH and LQKENI. Germline trimming cut 3 bases from V and 5 bases from J; bases unmatched to any gene: 4. CDR3 sequence reads: CASSPAGQGRNTIYF. The CDR3 nucleotides read TGTGCCAGCTCACCGGCGGGACAGGGGAGAAACACCATATATTTT.

The chain uses TRBV20-1 and TRBJ2-7; weak D call: TRBD2 (6 bases). This CDR3 has 15 amino acids. CDR1 and CDR2 from the germline V gene are DFQATT and SNEGSKA (reference sequence). V lost 3 bases, J lost 1 base, and 16 bases lay in between. In DNA, the CDR3 is TGCAGTGCTAGGGAGGGAGGAGCCCGATCCTACGAGCAGTACTTC. It codes for CSAREGGARSYEQYF.

The V and J genes are TRBV27 and TRBJ1-1; D not certain. The CDR3 extends over 14 amino acids. The germline V gene has CDR1 MNHEY and CDR2 SMNVEV (reference sequence). Trimming took off 3 bases at V and 6 bases at J, with 14 bases between the two ends. As DNA, the CDR3 is TGTGCCAGCAGTTTCTGGAAGGGAAGGGCTGAAGCTTTCTTT. Its translation is CASSFWKGRAEAFF.

A few counts support this clonotype. The V call is TRBV12-3 or TRBV12-4, the J call TRBJ1-5; the D gene is possibly TRBD1 (5 bases). This CDR3 is built from 12 residues. Trimming pared 6 bases from V and 7 bases from J, leaving 10 bases between. The CDR3 DNA follows: TGTGCCAGCAGCTCCACAGGCCAGCCCCAGCATTTT. Protein product: CASSSTGQPQHF.

This chain connects TRBV5-1 to TRBJ2-7; D is unclear. CDR3 length: 15 amino acids. Trimming removed 0 bases from V and 2 bases from J, with 12 bases in between. The V gene's germline CDR1 is SGHRS and CDR2 YFSETQ. The CDR3 spells CASSLEGFGPYEQYF. CDR3 DNA: TGCGCCAGCAGCTTGGAGGGTTTCGGGCCCTACGAGCAGTACTTC.

The rearrangement links TRBV2 to TRBJ2-5; possibly TRBD2 for D (6 bases). Trimming removed 7 bases from V and 3 bases from J, with 12 bases in between. CDR1 and CDR2 (germline): SNHLY, FYNNEI. CDR3 size: 13 residues. CDR3 DNA sequence: TGTGCCAGCAACCTCCCGGGAGAAGAGACCCAGTACTTC. Protein sequence: CASNLPGEETQYF. The variable domain in full, with the rest retrieved from reference TRBV2 and TRBJ2-5, is EPEVTQTPSHQVTQMGQEVILRCVPISNHLYFYWYRQILGQKVEFLVSFYNNEISEKSEIFDDQFSVERPDGSNFTLKIRSTKLEDSAMYFCASNLPGEETQYFGPGTRLLVL.

This chain joins TRBV2 and TRBJ2-3, with 12 bases fitting TRBD2. CDR1 and CDR2 (germline): SNHLY, FYNNEI. There are 16 residues in the CDR3. Trimming at V came to 5 bases and at J to 4 bases, leaving 7 bases not matched to a gene. The CDR3 nucleotides read TGTGCCAGCAGTCCAAGGACTAGCGGGATTGCAGATACGCAGTATTTT. As protein: CASSPRTSGIADTQYF.

This clonotype was counted between two and nine times. The chain carries TRBV11-2 and TRBJ2-7; the D call may be TRBD1 or TRBD2 (7 bases each). Germline CDR1 and CDR2: SGHAT and FQNNGV. Trimming removed 5 bases at V and 3 bases at J, with 17 bases between. This CDR3 spans 15 amino acids. This CDR3 is CASSRQGGKGYEQYF. The CDR3 coding sequence is TGTGCCAGCAGCCGACAGGGAGGGAAAGGCTACGAGCAGTACTTC.

The chain has TRBV11-2 and TRBJ2-4, with 8 nucleotides matching TRBD2. The junction had 3 bases not matched to a gene; V was cut back by 1 base and J by 1 base. In germline, CDR1 is SGHAT, CDR2 FQNNGV. This CDR3 spans 16 amino acids. Here the CDR3 reads CASSLGTSLAKNIQYF. CDR3 sequence (DNA): TGTGCCAGCAGCTTAGGGACTAGCTTGGCCAAAAACATTCAGTACTTC.

This clonotype appeared a few times. The rearrangement joins TRBV3-1 to TRBJ1-1, with 7 bases matching TRBD1. V gave up 4 bases and J gave up 0 bases; unmatched junction bases: 5. Germline V gene lookup returns CDR1 LGHDT and CDR2 YNNKEL (reference sequence). The CDR3 runs 15 residues. CDR3 region: CASSRPGQMNTEAFF. The DNA for the CDR3 is TGTGCCAGCAGCCGACCGGGACAGATGAACACTGAAGCTTTCTTT.

The rearrangement uses TRBV2 and TRBJ2-5; possibly TRBD2 for D (7 bases). CDR1 is SNHLY and CDR2 is FYNNEI in the germline V gene. V lost 8 bases to trimming and J lost 5 bases, with 18 bases between them. CDR3 size: 14 residues. The CDR3 loop reads CASRNRGARETQYF. Here the CDR3 DNA reads TGTGCCAGCCGAAATCGGGGGGCGCGGGAGACCCAGTACTTC.

In this sample, this clonotype turned up many times. CDR3 region: CAISESNVPNYGYTF. The CDR3 nucleotides read TGTGCCATCAGTGAGTCGAACGTGCCTAACTATGGCTACACCTTC. The chain links TRBV10-3 to TRBJ1-2; D is undetermined. The V end was cut by 0 bases, the J end by 0 bases, with 8 bases between. Germline V gives CDR1 ENHRY, CDR2 SYGVKD. This CDR3 contains 15 residues.

This clonotype was counted at least ten times. The chain links TRBV2 to TRBJ1-5, with D unclear. Germline CDR1 reads SNHLY; CDR2 reads FYNNEI. V was cut by 4 bases and J by 7 bases, with 17 bases left in between. The CDR3 loop spans 15 amino acids. The CDR3 reads CASSVAGMGKQPQHF. The CDR3 nucleotides are TGTGCCAGCAGTGTGGCCGGGATGGGTAAGCAGCCCCAGCATTTT.

This clonotype was found many times. V and J are TRBV28 and TRBJ1-1; D remains unclear. V was cut by 6 bases and J by 3 bases, with 8 bases left in between. Germline V lookup: CDR1 MDHEN, CDR2 SYDVKM. This CDR3 contains 12 residues. The CDR3 region is CASSAGYTEAFF. The CDR3 DNA is TGTGCCAGCAGCGCAGGCTACACTGAAGCTTTCTTT.

The gene calls are TRBV12-5 and TRBJ1-1; D possibly corresponds to TRBD1 (5 bases). Germline V gives CDR1 LGHNT, CDR2 FRNRAP. V was trimmed by 6 bases and J by 5 bases, leaving 19 bases between them. CDR3 length equals 15 residues. CDR3 coding DNA: TGTGCTAGTGGACAATCAGGGAATCGGAATACTGAAGCTTTCTTT. Translated, it gives CASGQSGNRNTEAFF.

This clonotype showed up just a few times. This chain joins TRBV7-9 and TRBJ2-7; 7 nucleotides match TRBD1. CDR1 is SEHNR and CDR2 is FQNEAQ in the germline V gene (reference sequence). Trimming took 5 bases from V and 6 from J; bases not matched to a gene: 4. The CDR3 spans 12 residues. CDR3: CASSGDRVEQYF. CDR3 DNA sequence: TGTGCCAGCAGCGGCGACAGGGTCGAGCAGTACTTC.

There are a few counts of this clonotype. This chain uses TRBV12-3 or TRBV12-4 with TRBJ1-4; 7 bases match TRBD1. V gave up 5 bases and J gave up 7 bases; unmatched junction bases: 7. The CDR3 contains 14 residues. CDR3 bases: TGTGCCAGCAGTCCCCGGACAGGTTCTGAAAAACTGTTTTTT. Translating it yields CASSPRTGSEKLFF.

The chain employs TRBV6-1 and TRBJ1-1, with D possibly TRBD1 on 6 matching bases. From germline, CDR1 is MNHNS and CDR2 SASEGT. V lost 6 bases and J 4 bases, leaving 15 bases between the germline ends. The CDR3 spans 14 residues. CDR3 region: CASRGRTAATEAFF. The CDR3 nucleotides are TGTGCCAGCAGGGGGAGGACAGCGGCCACTGAAGCTTTCTTT.

With respect to this clonotype: Given a much more abundant clone one base away, this may be a read error. The V and J genes are TRBV3-1 and TRBJ1-1; D uncertain. The CDR3 has 16 amino acids. CDR1 is LGHDT, CDR2 YNNKEL, per germline (reference sequence). The CDR3 is CASSQGVRPMNTEASF. The DNA of the CDR3 is TGTGCCAGCAGCCAAGGGGTCCGGCCCATGAACACTGAAGCTTCCTTT. The full variable domain, completed using reference TRBV3-1 and TRBJ1-1, is DTAVSQTPKYLVTQMGNDKSIKCEQNLGHDTMYWYKQDSKKFLKIMFSYNNKELIINETVPNRFSPKSPDKAHLNLHINSLELGDSAVYFCASSQGVRPMNTEASFGQGTRLTVV.

In regard to this clonotype: Relative to the germline gene, one junction end is altered; a read error may explain this. The CDR3 is CARSLGQGGHTGELFF. In nucleotides, the CDR3 is TGTGCCCGCAGCTTAGGCCAGGGAGGTCACACCGGGGAGCTGTTTTTT. This chain joins TRBV11-2 and TRBJ2-2; D is perhaps TRBD2 (6 bases). The CDR3 spans 16 residues. Germline V gene lookup returns CDR1 SGHAT and CDR2 FQNNGV.

V is TRBV11-2 and J is TRBJ2-1; D gene unclear. This CDR3 spans 14 amino acids. The germline CDR1 and CDR2 sequences are SGHAT and FQNNGV. Trimming stripped 6 bases from V and 10 bases from J, with 19 bases between. The CDR3 is CASSRRLAESEQFF. Here the CDR3 DNA reads TGTGCCAGCAGTCGTCGACTGGCGGAGAGCGAGCAGTTCTTC.

This clonotype occurred a few times. The V call is TRBV11-2, the J call TRBJ2-7; D perhaps matches TRBD1 (6 bases). CDR1 is SGHAT, CDR2 FQNNGV, per germline. CDR3 length: 14 amino acids. V was cut by 1 base and J by 5 bases, with 12 bases left in between. For the CDR3, the DNA is TGTGCCAGCAGCTTAGGGACAGCTAAGAACGAGCAGTACTTC. As protein: CASSLGTAKNEQYF. The whole variable domain, remainder taken from reference TRBV11-2 and TRBJ2-7, is EAGVAQSPRYKIIEKRQSVAFWCNPISGHATLYWYQQILGQGPKLLIQFQNNGVVDDSQLPKDRFSAERLKGVDSTLKIQPAKLEDSAVYLCASSLGTAKNEQYFGPGTRLTVT.